The 10 T cell receptor beta chains given below trace back to one sample, sequenced in a study of T and B cells in COVID-19 patients. From blood, 250-500 ng of genomic DNA served as TRB template. Multiplex PCR with BIOMED2 TRB-A/B primer pools amplified TRB rearrangements. TCRdb reprocessed the multiplex PCR reads with MiXCR, giving one entry per CDR3 protein. The sample records 530 or so distinct CDR3 sequences, 20% to 25% being singletons. Sequencing used blood. Receptors were obtained from a human donor with active COVID-19.

This clonotype is classed as medium-sized. The chain links TRBV12-3 or TRBV12-4 to TRBJ1-1, with D hard to call. Trimming took off 7 bases at V and 0 bases at J, with 27 bases between the two ends. CDR3 length: 19 residues. This chain's CDR3 is CASTPGKVKGPLMNTEAFF. The CDR3 region has the DNA TGTGCCAGCACCCCGGGCAAGGTTAAGGGTCCATTAATGAACACTGAAGCTTTCTTT.

In its sample, this clonotype is large. The V and J genes are TRBV6-5 and TRBJ1-2; 10 bases fit TRBD1. CDR1 is MNHEY and CDR2 is SVGAGI in the germline V gene. The CDR3 is 16 amino acids. V shed 6 bases, J shed 4 bases, and the junction held 11 bases outside the gene matches. CDR3 DNA sequence: TGTGCCAGCAGGCGGTACCCGGGACAGGGGCCCTATGGCTACACCTTC. Residues: CASRRYPGQGPYGYTF.

This chain joins TRBV18 and TRBJ2-5; TRBD2 agrees at 8 bases. The V and J ends lost 0 bases and 9 bases, in that order; junction bases with no gene match: 3. The germline V gene encodes CDR1 KGHSH and CDR2 LQKENI. CDR3 size: 13 residues. In DNA, the CDR3 is TGTGCCAGCTCACCACCGACGGGGGGGGCCCAGTACTTC. Protein sequence: CASSPPTGGAQYF.

This chain links TRBV24-1 with TRBJ2-3, with 7 bases matching TRBD2. This CDR3 comprises 16 residues. Germline CDR1 is KGHDR and CDR2 is SFDVKD. Losses at the gene ends were 4 bases for V and 3 bases for J; bases not matched to a gene: 9. In DNA, the CDR3 is TGTGCCACCAGTGACCAGGGACTATCGTGGACAGATACGCAGTATTTT. Amino acids: CATSDQGLSWTDTQYF.

This clonotype is medium-sized (0.01 to 0.1%) in the sample. The genes are TRBV6-1 and TRBJ1-1; D may be TRBD1 (6 bases). The CDR3 is 13 residues long. Per germline, CDR1 MNHNS and CDR2 SASEGT. V was cut by 3 bases and J by 4 bases, with 9 bases left in between. CDR3 amino acids: CASSDGGGTEAFF. The CDR3 nucleotides are TGTGCCAGCAGTGATGGGGGCGGCACTGAAGCTTTCTTT.

By sample share, this clonotype is medium-sized. The chain links TRBV5-5 to TRBJ1-1; D call uncertain. The V gene lost 2 bases and the J gene lost 1 base, with 6 bases spanning the gap. Germline CDR1 and CDR2: SGHKS and YYEKEE (reference sequence). The CDR3 sequence is 13 residues long. The CDR3 bases are TGTGCCAGCAGCTTCCCCCAGAACACTGAAGCTTTCTTT. It yields the protein CASSFPQNTEAFF.

This clonotype rates as large. The CDR3 region has the DNA TGTGCCAGCAGCTGGGGGACTTCGGGAGAGCAGTACTTC. This gives the protein CASSWGTSGEQYF. The J gene is TRBJ2-7, the V gene TRBV5-4, with D perhaps matching TRBD2 (6 bases). The length of the CDR3 is 13 residues. V was clipped by 3 bases and J by 7 bases, with 14 bases between them. Germline values: CDR1 SGHNT, CDR2 YYREEE (reference sequence).

By sample fraction, this clonotype is medium-sized. The chain joins TRBV24-1 to TRBJ1-5; D gene uncertain. CDR1 is KGHDR and CDR2 is SFDVKD in the germline V gene. The CDR3 length is 16 residues. Trimming cost V 9 bases and J 2 bases, with 19 bases left between them. CDR3 nucleotide sequence: TGTGCCACCCCCCCCCCTGTGAGGTTACGCAATCAGCCCCAGCATTTT. Protein sequence: CATPPPVRLRNQPQHF.

The chain joins TRBV5-6 to TRBJ2-7, with 9 positions matching TRBD1. This CDR3 is 15 amino acids long. The junction had 7 bases not matched to a gene; V was cut back by 4 bases and J by 2 bases. Germline V CDR1 and CDR2: SGHDT, YYEEEE. CDR3 nucleotides: TGTGCCAGCAGCGGAGGGGACAGGGTGCCCTACGAGCAGTACTTC. This codes for CASSGGDRVPYEQYF.

This clonotype was observed a few times. This sequence joins TRBV7-9 and TRBJ1-3; TRBD1 matches 9 bases. V was clipped by 5 bases and J by 4 bases; unmatched bases: 21. Looked up from germline, CDR1 is SEHNR and CDR2 is FQNEAQ (reference sequence). The CDR3 has 20 residues. Written as DNA, the CDR3 is TGTGCCAGCAGCCTAAACCCCCGGGACAGGGATTCGCAATGGGGAAACACCATATATTTT. This translates into CASSLNPRDRDSQWGNTIYF.